Listed below are T cell receptor beta chains from one sample, sequenced in a study of blood T cell repertoires in COVID-19. Some clones are missing from TCRdb's copy, which holds only in-frame ones; the method was immunoSEQ multiplex PCR. The profile shows about 210,000 clones, about 90% of them singletons. Sequencing used peripheral blood. The receptors here all came from a young man with active or convalescent COVID-19. The CDR3 runs from the conserved cysteine through the conserved F or W. Fields, in order: J gene, clone size, V gene, D gene, CDR3 protein, CDR3 DNA. The D gene is left open where the match is weak. Only part of the rows carry a size: once, few, many, or a class if the clone is expanded.

TRBJ2-7 NA TRBV6-5 NA CASRSFGGAGQYF TGTGCCAGCAGATCTTTTGGGGGGGCAGGACAGTACTTC
TRBJ2-5 once TRBV19 TRBD2 CASSKRLAGVETQYF TGTGCCAGTAGTAAGAGACTAGCGGGAGTGGAGACCCAGTACTTC
TRBJ1-2 NA TRBV7-9 NA CAGGGEPGSYGYTF TGTGCTGGGGGAGGGGAACCTGGGAGCTATGGCTACACCTTC
TRBJ2-3 NA TRBV7-9 NA CASSSQQGKGSDTQYF TGTGCCAGCAGCTCACAGCAGGGTAAGGGGTCAGATACGCAGTATTTT
TRBJ1-4 once TRBV2 NA CASRQGNEKLFF TGTGCCAGCAGACAGGGAAATGAAAAACTGTTTTTT
TRBJ1-6 NA TRBV7-9 TRBD1 CASTPGGTNSPLHF TGTGCCAGCACCCCAGGGGGTACGAATTCACCCCTCCACTTT
TRBJ1-3 NA TRBV10-3 TRBD1 CAIMDRVSSGNTIYF TGTGCCATCATGGACAGGGTTAGCTCTGGAAACACCATATATTTT
TRBJ2-5 NA TRBV6-6 NA CASSYGGVGETQYF TGTGCCAGCAGTTACGGCGGGGTTGGAGAGACCCAGTACTTC
TRBJ1-2 NA TRBV3-1/TRBV3-2 TRBD1 CASSQDLGTGLGYTF TGTGCCAGCAGCCAAGATCTTGGGACAGGGCTTGGCTACACCTTC
TRBJ2-1 NA TRBV6-5 NA CASLWEKSYNEQFF TGTGCCAGTCTATGGGAGAAGTCCTACAATGAGCAGTTCTTC
TRBJ2-1 NA TRBV15 TRBD2 CATSRDHFGTSGSNEQFF TGTGCCACCAGCAGAGATCATTTCGGGACTAGCGGAAGTAATGAGCAGTTCTTC
TRBJ2-7 NA TRBV5-1 TRBD1 CASATGELYEQYF TGCGCCAGCGCAACAGGGGAGCTCTACGAGCAGTACTTC
TRBJ2-7 NA TRBV27 NA CASSLWGVRASTAYEQYF TGTGCCAGCAGTTTATGGGGCGTTAGGGCGTCAACTGCCTACGAGCAGTACTTC
TRBJ1-1 NA TRBV6-5 TRBD1 CASSYDRVGLNTEAFF TGTGCCAGCAGTTACGACAGGGTGGGATTGAACACTGAAGCTTTCTTT
TRBJ2-3 NA TRBV11-2 TRBD2 CASSFSGGTYTDTQYF TGTGCCAGCAGCTTTAGCGGGGGGACGTACACAGATACGCAGTATTTT
TRBJ1-2 NA TRBV27 NA CASRPPMGREPLGGYTF TGTGCCAGCAGACCCCCCATGGGGCGCGAACCCCTAGGGGGCTACACCTTC
TRBJ2-1 NA TRBV7-8 NA CASSQLNGEQFF TGTGCCAGCAGTCAATTAAACGGTGAGCAGTTCTTC
TRBJ1-6 NA TRBV5-4 NA CASSLLGSPLHF TGTGCCAGCAGCTTGCTCGGTTCACCCCTCCACTTT
TRBJ1-4 few TRBV30 NA CAWRELREQLFF TGTGCCTGGAGGGAACTCCGGGAGCAACTGTTTTTT
TRBJ1-1 NA TRBV7-8 NA CASSLVRQGVMNTEAFF TGTGCCAGCAGCTTAGTCCGGCAGGGTGTCATGAACACTGAAGCTTTCTTT
TRBJ1-2 NA TRBV7-8 TRBD1 CASIETGTGSYGYTF TGTGCCAGCATCGAAACCGGGACAGGAAGCTATGGCTACACCTTC
TRBJ2-5 NA TRBV3-1/TRBV3-2 TRBD2 CASSQVAGGPETQYF TGTGCCAGCAGCCAAGTAGCGGGAGGCCCAGAGACCCAGTACTTC
TRBJ1-1 once TRBV21-1 NA CASHSKGADRGLNTEAFF TGTGCCAGTCATAGTAAGGGGGCCGACAGGGGATTAAACACTGAAGCTTTCTTT
TRBJ2-7 NA TRBV19 NA CASSIAVWASNSYEQYF TGTGCCAGTAGTATAGCAGTTTGGGCCAGTAACTCCTACGAGCAGTACTTC